Shown below are 19 T cell receptor beta chains from a single sample sequenced in a study of T cell responses to AZD1222 COVID-19 vaccine. The data were produced by immunoSEQ multiplex PCR, yet TCRdb's version contains in-frame clones alone and is incomplete. In the table there are 200,000 or so clones, about 94% of which are singletons. The specimen comprised peripheral blood, sampled on day 0 of AZD1222 vaccination. Receptors were obtained from an adult in good health.

The chain joins TRBV6-5 to TRBJ2-7; D unclear. Germline V gene data show CDR1 as MNHEY and CDR2 as SVGAGI. The CDR3 runs 14 residues. V was trimmed by 3 bases and J by 1 base, leaving 10 bases between them. This CDR3 reads CASSYLDGSYEQYF. The CDR3 DNA follows: TGTGCCAGCAGTTATCTTGATGGGTCCTACGAGCAGTACTTC.

The chain links TRBV2 to TRBJ2-7, with unresolved D. Looked up from germline, CDR1 is SNHLY and CDR2 is FYNNEI. Trimming removed 5 bases from V and 3 bases from J, with 8 bases in between. The CDR3 is 12 residues long. CDR3 residues: CASSPEVYEQYF. The DNA for the CDR3 is TGTGCCAGCAGTCCCGAGGTCTACGAGCAGTACTTC.

This chain joins TRBV4-2 and TRBJ1-4; D unclear. The V gene's germline CDR1 is LGHNA and CDR2 YNFKEQ. V dropped 0 bases and J dropped 0 bases, with 14 bases sitting between them. CDR3 length: 18 amino acids. In nucleotides, the CDR3 is TGTGCCAGCAGCCAAGATCCAGTTGTCGGCACAACTAATGAAAAACTGTTTTTT. It encodes CASSQDPVVGTTNEKLFF.

This rearrangement joins TRBV7-3 to TRBJ2-3; the D is unclear. Germline V gene sequence: CDR1 SGHTA, CDR2 FQGTGA. Trimming left V 5 bases short and J 8 bases short, with 11 bases between. This CDR3 is built from 12 residues. In nucleotides, the CDR3 is TGTGCCAGCAGCGGAAGGGTTTCTACGCAGTATTTT. Translating gives CASSGRVSTQYF.

This clone was detected once. V is TRBV9 and J is TRBJ2-3; D possibly corresponds to TRBD1 (6 bases). Looked up from germline, CDR1 is SGDLS and CDR2 is YYNGEE. This CDR3 contains 15 residues. V lost 2 bases to trimming and J lost 4 bases, with 14 bases between them. The CDR3 DNA reads as TGTGCCAGCAGCGTGCAGGGGATCGTCCCAGATACGCAGTATTTT. This encodes CASSVQGIVPDTQYF. Using reference TRBV9 and TRBJ2-3 for the parts outside the CDR3, the full variable domain is DSGVTQTPKHLITATGQRVTLRCSPRSGDLSVYWYQQSLDQGLQFLIQYYNGEERAKGNILERFSAQQFPDLHSELNLSSLELGDSALYFCASSVQGIVPDTQYFGPGTRLTVL.

The chain recombines TRBV15 with TRBJ2-2, with 10 bases that match TRBD2. The germline V gene has CDR1 LNHNV and CDR2 YYDKDF (reference sequence). This CDR3 is 17 amino acids long. V was clipped by 0 bases and J by 4 bases; unmatched bases: 5. The CDR3 DNA is TGTGCCACCAGCAGAGATTCCCTAGCGGGAGTCACCGGGGAGCTGTTTTTT. This sequence encodes CATSRDSLAGVTGELFF.

The V and J genes are TRBV7-8 and TRBJ2-1; D is unclear. This CDR3 is 18 amino acids long. Trimming took off 1 base at V and 0 bases at J, with 16 bases between the two ends. Germline CDR1 SGHVS, CDR2 FQNEAQ. CDR3 DNA sequence: TGTGCCAGCAGCTTAGGTTCTGGAGCGAAGAGCTCCTACAATGAGCAGTTCTTC. Protein product: CASSLGSGAKSSYNEQFF.

V gene TRBV18 combines with J gene TRBJ2-5; D is ambiguous. Germline CDR1 and CDR2: KGHSH and LQKENI. The CDR3 runs to 15 residues. V lost 2 bases to trimming and J lost 2 bases, with 12 bases between them. CDR3 sequence reads: CASSPVAGNQETQYF. The CDR3 region has the DNA TGTGCCAGCTCACCAGTGGCAGGAAATCAAGAGACCCAGTACTTC. The complete variable domain, with remaining parts taken from reference TRBV18 and TRBJ2-5, reads NAGVMQNPRHLVRRRGQEARLRCSPMKGHSHVYWYRQLPEEGLKFMVYLQKENIIDESGMPKERFSAEFPKEGPSILRIQQVVRGDSAAYFCASSPVAGNQETQYFGPGTRLLVL.

The CDR3 DNA follows: TGTGCCAGCAGTAACGGGGGAATGGCCTACAATGAGCAGTTCTTC. It codes for CASSNGGMAYNEQFF. The V call is TRBV28, the J call TRBJ2-1, with D tentatively TRBD2 (6 bases). This CDR3 is 15 amino acids long. Germline V lookup: CDR1 MDHEN, CDR2 SYDVKM. The V gene lost 5 bases and the J gene lost 2 bases, with 13 bases spanning the gap. Based on the CDR3 plus reference TRBV28 and TRBJ2-1, the full variable domain is DVKVTQSSRYLVKRTGEKVFLECVQDMDHENMFWYRQDPGLGLRLIYFSYDVKMKEKGDIPEGYSVSREKKERFSLILESASTNQTSMYLCASSNGGMAYNEQFFGPGTRLTVL.

This clone was counted a single time. The chain links TRBV15 to TRBJ1-3; D not resolved. Germline assignment: CDR1 LNHNV and CDR2 YYDKDF (reference sequence). This CDR3 is 16 amino acids long. V was cut by 1 base and J by 2 bases, with 12 bases left in between. The CDR3 region has the DNA TGTGCCACCAGCAGAGTTGCAGGCGCAGCTGGAAACACCATATATTTT. This encodes CATSRVAGAAGNTIYF.

V and J are TRBV5-1 and TRBJ2-1; TRBD2 agrees at 8 bases. The germline V gene has CDR1 SGHRS and CDR2 YFSETQ. The CDR3 length is 15 residues. V shed 2 bases, J shed 3 bases, and the junction held 4 bases outside the gene matches. As DNA, the CDR3 is TGCGCCAGCAGCTTCAGAGCGGGGGACTACAATGAGCAGTTCTTC. Amino acids: CASSFRAGDYNEQFF.

A few counts support this clone. This chain joins TRBV11-2 and TRBJ2-7; D uncertain. Trimming left V 3 bases short and J 4 bases short, with 10 bases between. CDR3 length: 13 amino acids. In germline, CDR1 is SGHAT, CDR2 FQNNGV. CDR3 region: CASSFVGIYEQYF. CDR3 sequence (DNA): TGTGCCAGCAGCTTCGTTGGGATTTACGAGCAGTACTTC.

The rearrangement joins TRBV11-2 to TRBJ2-5; 7 bases agree with TRBD1. The ends lost 7 bases at V and 3 bases at J; junction bases unmatched: 5. This CDR3 region has 13 residues. Per germline, CDR1 SGHAT and CDR2 FQNNGV. The DNA for the CDR3 is TGTGCCAGCACCAAACAGGGGAAAGAGACCCAGTACTTC. This translates into CASTKQGKETQYF. Full variable domain (rest looked up from reference TRBV11-2 and TRBJ2-5): EAGVAQSPRYKIIEKRQSVAFWCNPISGHATLYWYQQILGQGPKLLIQFQNNGVVDDSQLPKDRFSAERLKGVDSTLKIQPAKLEDSAVYLCASTKQGKETQYFGPGTRLLVL.

This clone was detected once. The chain is built from TRBV10-3 and TRBJ2-3; D may be TRBD2 (6 bases). The CDR3 runs to 13 residues. V was shortened by 6 bases and J by 1 base, with 8 bases between the two germline ends. From germline, CDR1 is ENHRY and CDR2 SYGVKD. CDR3 sequence reads: CAISGTGTDTQYF. The CDR3 nucleotides read TGTGCCATCAGCGGGACTGGCACAGATACGCAGTATTTT.

V and J are TRBV5-4 and TRBJ2-7; no reliable D call. This CDR3 is 13 amino acids long. Germline V gene lookup returns CDR1 SGHNT and CDR2 YYREEE (reference sequence). The ends were cut back, 0 bases at V and 5 bases at J, with 9 bases in the middle. CDR3 in amino acids: CASSLAGPNEQYF. For the CDR3, the DNA is TGTGCCAGCAGCTTGGCCGGGCCCAACGAGCAGTACTTC.

The chain combines TRBV5-1 with TRBJ1-1; 7 nucleotides align to TRBD1. This CDR3 spans 13 amino acids. CDR1 is SGHRS, CDR2 YFSETQ, per germline. V gave up 4 bases and J gave up 4 bases; unmatched junction bases: 4. CDR3 amino acids: CASSSQGGTEAFF. As DNA, the CDR3 is TGCGCCAGCAGCAGTCAGGGGGGCACTGAAGCTTTCTTT.

The chain employs TRBV30 and TRBJ1-6, with TRBD1 matching over 7 bases. The CDR3 has 13 amino acids. The germline V gene has CDR1 GTSNPN and CDR2 SVGIG (reference sequence). CDR3 sequence reads: CAYDRVSNSPLHF. For the CDR3, the DNA is TGTGCTTACGACAGGGTCTCTAATTCACCCCTCCACTTT. Drawing the rest from reference TRBV30 and TRBJ1-6, the complete variable domain is SQTIHQWPATLVQPVGSPLSLECTVEGTSNPNLYWYRQAAGRGLQLLFYSVGIGQISSEVPQNLSASRPQDRQFILSSKKLLLSDSGFYLCAYDRVSNSPLHFGNGTRLTVT.

The sample holds one count of this clone. This chain connects TRBV7-9 to TRBJ2-7; maybe TRBD1 (5 bases). The CDR3 has 13 residues. CDR1 is SEHNR, CDR2 FQNEAQ, per germline (reference sequence). V lost 5 bases, J lost 0 bases, and 8 bases lay in between. CDR3 sequence reads: CASSARDSYEQYF. The CDR3 DNA sequence: TGTGCCAGCAGCGCCAGGGACTCCTACGAGCAGTACTTC.

The chain has TRBV18 and TRBJ1-6; no definite D call. The CDR3 has 15 amino acids. Germline CDR1 KGHSH, CDR2 LQKENI. V lost 4 bases and J 6 bases, leaving 13 bases between the germline ends. The DNA for the CDR3 is TGTGCCAGCTCACTAGGACCGGGCCCTAATTCACCCCTCCACTTT. It translates to CASSLGPGPNSPLHF.